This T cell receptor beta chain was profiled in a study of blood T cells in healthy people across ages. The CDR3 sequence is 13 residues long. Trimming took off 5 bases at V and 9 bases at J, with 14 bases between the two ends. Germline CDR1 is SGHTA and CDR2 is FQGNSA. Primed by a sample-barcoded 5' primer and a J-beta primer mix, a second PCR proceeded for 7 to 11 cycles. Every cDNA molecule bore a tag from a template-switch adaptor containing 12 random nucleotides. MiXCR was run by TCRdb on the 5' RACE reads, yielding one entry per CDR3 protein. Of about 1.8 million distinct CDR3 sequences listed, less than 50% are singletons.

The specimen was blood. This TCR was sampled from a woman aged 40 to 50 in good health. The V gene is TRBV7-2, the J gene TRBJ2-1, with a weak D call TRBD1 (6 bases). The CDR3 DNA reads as TGTGCCAGCAGCACACACCAGGGGTCTGAGCAGTTCTTC. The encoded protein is CASSTHQGSEQFF.